These 20 T cell receptor beta chains share one sample of origin, sequenced in a study of control samples from healthy donors and cancer patients. The table came from immunoSEQ multiplex PCR; TCRdb's copy has only in-frame clones and leaves some out. Of 96,000 or so clones in the sample, 85% to 95% were seen once. The sample taken for sequencing was blood. Receptors were obtained from a man between 18 and 29 years old in good health.

V and J are TRBV4-2 and TRBJ1-1; no firm D call. V lost 1 base to trimming and J lost 7 bases, with 4 bases between them. This CDR3 has 11 amino acids. Per the germline V gene, CDR1 is LGHNA and CDR2 is YNFKEQ. The CDR3 bases are TGTGCCAGCAGCCAAGCTTTTGAAGCTTTCTTT. Its translation: CASSQAFEAFF.

The chain is built from TRBV15 and TRBJ2-7; D unclear. The CDR3 sequence is 14 residues long. The V end lost 6 bases, the J end lost 3 bases, and 15 bases lay between the germline ends. The V gene's germline CDR1 is LNHNV and CDR2 YYDKDF (reference sequence). For the CDR3, the DNA is TGTGCCACCAGTCCGACCGAGCACGGCTACGAGCAGTACTTC. Amino acid sequence: CATSPTEHGYEQYF.

This chain joins TRBV5-1 and TRBJ1-1, with D hard to call. The germline gives CDR1 SGHRS, CDR2 YFSETQ. V was cut by 0 bases and J by 1 base, with 7 bases left in between. This CDR3 spans 14 amino acids. The CDR3 here is CASSLGGQNTEAFF. CDR3 nucleotide sequence: TGCGCCAGCAGCTTGGGAGGCCAGAACACTGAAGCTTTCTTT. The complete variable domain, with remaining parts taken from reference TRBV5-1 and TRBJ1-1, reads KAGVTQTPRYLIKTRGQQVTLSCSPISGHRSVSWYQQTPGQGLQFLFEYFSETQRNKGNFPGRFSGRQFSNSRSEMNVSTLELGDSALYLCASSLGGQNTEAFFGQGTRLTVV.

The V call is TRBV29-1, the J call TRBJ2-5; 7 bases are a match to TRBD1. Germline V lookup: CDR1 SQVTM, CDR2 ANQGSEA. V lost 2 bases to trimming and J lost 5 bases; unmatched junction nucleotides: 8. This CDR3 is 14 amino acids long. Here the CDR3 reads CSVELEDRVETQYF. CDR3 in DNA: TGCAGCGTTGAACTTGAAGACAGGGTTGAGACCCAGTACTTC.

This chain uses TRBV30 with TRBJ1-1, with TRBD1 matching 7 bases. Germline loops: CDR1 GTSNPN, CDR2 SVGIG (reference sequence). The CDR3 loop spans 15 amino acids. Trimming removed 1 base from V and 2 bases from J; junction bases left unmatched: 7. CDR3 DNA sequence: TGTGCCTGGAGTGAAGGGACAGCAAAAAACACTGAAGCTTTCTTT. Residues: CAWSEGTAKNTEAFF. The variable domain in full, with the rest retrieved from reference TRBV30 and TRBJ1-1, is SQTIHQWPATLVQPVGSPLSLECTVEGTSNPNLYWYRQAAGRGLQLLFYSVGIGQISSEVPQNLSASRPQDRQFILSSKKLLLSDSGFYLCAWSEGTAKNTEAFFGQGTRLTVV.

V is TRBV5-1 and J is TRBJ2-4; D possibly corresponds to TRBD2 (5 bases). V lost 0 bases and J 1 base, leaving 8 bases between the germline ends. Germline V gives CDR1 SGHRS, CDR2 YFSETQ. The CDR3 spans 15 residues. The CDR3: CASSLATGAKNIQYF. As DNA, the CDR3 is TGCGCCAGCAGCTTGGCCACGGGGGCCAAAAACATTCAGTACTTC.

This clone has only one observation. The rearrangement uses TRBV11-2 and TRBJ1-2; no reliable D call. The CDR3 runs to 11 residues. V shed 5 bases and J shed 4 bases, with 5 bases lying between them. Germline values: CDR1 SGHAT, CDR2 FQNNGV. The CDR3 spells CASSNSYGYTF. The CDR3 DNA sequence: TGTGCCAGCAGCAACAGCTATGGCTACACCTTC.

The chain has TRBV5-6 and TRBJ1-5; D not resolved. From germline, CDR1 is SGHDT and CDR2 YYEEEE. This CDR3 spans 14 amino acids. V lost 4 bases to trimming and J lost 4 bases, with 12 bases between them. DNA for the CDR3: TGTGCCAGCAGCCAGACAACGGGTAATCAGCCCCAGCATTTT. It specifies CASSQTTGNQPQHF.

The count of this clone is one. This rearrangement joins TRBV5-6 to TRBJ1-3; TRBD1 matches 7 bases. Germline V gene data show CDR1 as SGHDT and CDR2 as YYEEEE. The CDR3 has 15 amino acids. V lost 4 bases to trimming and J lost 4 bases; unmatched junction nucleotides: 8. The CDR3 is CASSGTGAWGNTIYF. DNA of the CDR3: TGTGCCAGCAGCGGAACAGGGGCGTGGGGAAACACCATATATTTT.

The chain combines TRBV4-1 with TRBJ1-1; D uncertain. The CDR3 consists of 15 residues. V was trimmed by 4 bases and J by 5 bases, leaving 17 bases between them. Germline V gene data show CDR1 as MGHRA and CDR2 as YSYEKL. The CDR3 sequence is CASSPGGSRETEAFF. CDR3 sequence (DNA): TGCGCCAGCAGCCCCGGCGGGTCGCGAGAGACTGAAGCTTTCTTT.

The chain employs TRBV6-6 and TRBJ1-2, with a weak D call TRBD1 (6 bases). Germline V lookup: CDR1 MNHNY, CDR2 SVGAGI (reference sequence). Trimming cost V 5 bases and J 8 bases, with 18 bases left between them. There are 14 residues in the CDR3. In nucleotides, the CDR3 is TGTGCCAGCAGTCCGGCCCACAGGGATGACGGCTACACCTTC. This sequence encodes CASSPAHRDDGYTF.

The chain uses TRBV4-1 and TRBJ2-5; 9 bases map to TRBD1. There are 16 residues in the CDR3. V lost 4 bases to trimming and J lost 0 bases; unmatched junction nucleotides: 6. CDR1 is MGHRA and CDR2 is YSYEKL in the germline V gene. The DNA for the CDR3 is TGCGCCAGCAGCCCCAGGACAGGGGCGAACCAAGAGACCCAGTACTTC. Its translation: CASSPRTGANQETQYF.

CDR3 DNA: TGTGCCAGCAGCTTGGGGGCGGGGCCCTACAATGAGCAGTTCTTC. Its protein is CASSLGAGPYNEQFF. The rearrangement uses TRBV7-2 and TRBJ2-1; D tentatively fits TRBD1 or TRBD2 (6 bases each). The ends were cut back, 3 bases at V and 2 bases at J, with 11 bases in the middle. The CDR3 is 15 amino acids. In germline, CDR1 is SGHTA, CDR2 FQGNSA.

This chain uses TRBV9 with TRBJ2-3, with TRBD2 identical over 12 bases. Trimming cost V 4 bases and J 4 bases; bases outside gene matches: 4. Germline lookup yields CDR1 SGDLS and CDR2 YYNGEE. This CDR3 contains 15 residues. Here the CDR3 DNA reads TGTGCCAGCAGCCTAGCGGGAGGGCGATCAGATACGCAGTATTTT. Translated, it gives CASSLAGGRSDTQYF.

The chain recombines TRBV5-1 with TRBJ1-4; 7 bases are shared with TRBD1. Trimming cost V 2 bases and J 3 bases; bases outside gene matches: 13. Germline V gene data show CDR1 as SGHRS and CDR2 as YFSETQ. This CDR3 is built from 18 residues. The CDR3 DNA follows: TGCGCCAGCAGCTTTGTCCCTTCGGTGGGGACAGCTAATGAAAAACTGTTTTTT. This encodes CASSFVPSVGTANEKLFF.

The rearrangement uses TRBV9 and TRBJ1-2; D might be TRBD1 (6 bases). V dropped 6 bases and J dropped 5 bases, with 11 bases sitting between them. The CDR3 runs 12 residues. Germline lookup yields CDR1 SGDLS and CDR2 YYNGEE. The CDR3 reads CASTDGQYGYTF. The DNA of the CDR3 is TGTGCCAGCACCGACGGACAGTATGGCTACACCTTC.

The chain employs TRBV9 and TRBJ1-1; D gene uncertain. Germline-derived CDR1 and CDR2 are SGDLS and YYNGEE. The length of the CDR3 is 17 residues. The germline V and J ends were trimmed by 4 bases and 1 base, with 20 bases remaining between them. CDR3 sequence reads: CASSRGSWGEGNTEAFF. CDR3 nucleotides: TGTGCCAGCAGCAGAGGTTCGTGGGGAGAGGGGAACACTGAAGCTTTCTTT.

This rearrangement joins TRBV30 to TRBJ1-1; 7 nucleotides line up with TRBD1. Germline V lookup: CDR1 GTSNPN, CDR2 SVGIG (reference sequence). CDR3 length: 12 amino acids. Trimming cost V 4 bases and J 11 bases; bases outside gene matches: 10. The CDR3 loop is CAWMTGRGFAFF. CDR3 DNA: TGTGCCTGGATGACAGGGAGAGGGTTTGCTTTCTTT.

The chain uses TRBV7-8 and TRBJ2-6; 14 bases match TRBD2. After removal of 3 bases from V and 0 bases from J, the junction contained 10 bases not matched to a gene. The CDR3 is made up of 21 amino acids. Germline assignment: CDR1 SGHVS and CDR2 FQNEAQ. CDR3 loop: CASSFPPGLAGDSSGANVLTF. The CDR3 nucleotides read TGTGCCAGCAGCTTTCCCCCGGGACTAGCGGGAGACAGCTCTGGGGCCAACGTCCTGACTTTC.

The V gene is TRBV10-1, the J gene TRBJ1-3; D gene uncertain. The CDR3 runs to 17 residues. V shed 6 bases and J shed 1 base, with 19 bases lying between them. CDR1 is WNHNN and CDR2 is SYGVQD in the germline V gene (reference sequence). CDR3 protein: CASSRYSESGSGNTIYF. The CDR3 coding sequence is TGCGCCAGCAGCCGCTATAGCGAGTCGGGATCTGGAAACACCATATATTTT.